One sample yielded the 2 T cell receptor beta chains listed below, sequenced in a study of shared clonotypes between healthy human individuals. CD45RO-negative, CCR7-selected cells formed the naive CD8 fraction, which excluded terminally differentiated effector memory CD45RA+ cells. Libraries were prepared by immunoSEQ multiplex PCR; TCRdb keeps only in-frame clonotypes and omits some of them. In the table there are roughly 2.1 million clones, about 93% of which are singletons. Sequencing was done on a sample of naive CD8+ T cells from PBMCs. Receptors originate from a man between 18 and 29 years old in good health. Some clones in this sample may be carry-over from other donors' samples.

V usage is TRBV4-1 and J usage is TRBJ2-7; 9 bases are shared with TRBD1. CDR3 size: 14 residues. Germline lookup yields CDR1 MGHRA and CDR2 YSYEKL. V gave up 4 bases and J gave up 4 bases; unmatched junction bases: 5. CDR3 in amino acids: CASSPRDRVYEQYF. The CDR3 DNA sequence: TGCGCCAGCAGCCCCCGGGACAGGGTGTACGAGCAGTACTTC.

The rearrangement uses TRBV5-6 and TRBJ1-2; D is uncertain. Trimming removed 0 bases from V and 8 bases from J, with 8 bases in between. The CDR3 is 12 amino acids. Germline CDR1 and CDR2: SGHDT and YYEEEE. CDR3 residues: CASSLGAGGYTF. CDR3 bases: TGTGCCAGCAGCTTGGGGGCGGGAGGCTACACCTTC.